This T cell receptor beta chain was retrieved from a study of blood T cell repertoires in COVID-19. Overall study context: The United States, Italy and Spain were the sources of the acute and convalescent COVID-19 samples. PBMCs, B-cell-depleted T cells, or T cells provided the cDNA or gDNA that made up the material.

The authors' processing: For nucleated cells, counts were estimated from reference gene primer amplification. Profiling relied on immunoSEQ multiplex PCR, and the TCRdb table lists in-frame clones only, not all of them. Clone size and V and J calls were adopted from that table, with D and trimming inferred from the DNA. The repertoire holds 200,000 to 250,000 clones, with about 90% as singletons. This CDR3 region has 13 residues. Trimming removed 3 bases from V and 4 bases from J, with 13 bases in between. CDR1 is GTSNPN, CDR2 SVGIG, per germline (reference sequence). Sequences were obtained from peripheral blood. The chain recombines TRBV30 with TRBJ2-7; D is undetermined. The clonotype originates from a man aged 55-75 years with acute or convalescent COVID-19. CDR3 sequence: CAWSAGAEYEQYF. The CDR3 DNA reads as TGTGCCTGGAGCGCAGGCGCCGAGTACGAGCAGTACTTC. Full variable domain (rest looked up from reference TRBV30 and TRBJ2-7): SQTIHQWPATLVQPVGSPLSLECTVEGTSNPNLYWYRQAAGRGLQLLFYSVGIGQISSEVPQNLSASRPQDRQFILSSKKLLLSDSGFYLCAWSAGAEYEQYFGPGTRLTVT.